These T cell receptor beta chains were read from a single sample in a study of T cell changes during pregnancy in multiple sclerosis. Only in-frame clones appear in the TCRdb table, and some are missing; sequencing was by immunoSEQ multiplex PCR. The table has roughly 120,000 clones, roughly 92% seen once. Sequencing was performed on peripheral blood, taken before pregnancy. These receptors came from a female donor with multiple sclerosis, enrolled in a pregnancy study. The conserved cysteine and the conserved F or W are not part of the CDR3 here. The D gene is left open where the match is weak.

j_call | v_call | d_call | cdr3_length | cdr3_aa
TRBJ2-3 | TRBV2 | - | 14 | ASSELEGAITDTQY
TRBJ2-7 | TRBV29-1 | TRBD1 | 14 | SVLPGAGTGHYEQY
TRBJ2-7 | TRBV27 | TRBD1 | 14 | ASSVQGAKYIYEQY
TRBJ1-2 | TRBV5-1 | - | 12 | ASRSGGFNYGYT
TRBJ2-5 | TRBV2 | - | 13 | ASSEERGFQETQY
TRBJ2-7 | TRBV11-3 | TRBD1 | 11 | ASSLPGQDEQY
TRBJ1-1 | TRBV18 | - | 11 | ASSPHEGAEAF
TRBJ1-5 | TRBV5-8 | - | 13 | ASSLRQVHNQPQH
TRBJ1-1 | TRBV6-1 | TRBD1 | 14 | ASSEAGGQGGTEAF
TRBJ1-1 | TRBV5-8 | - | 12 | ASSWQPDTDEAF
TRBJ2-3 | TRBV6-1 | TRBD1 | 13 | ASSSGTGNADTQY
TRBJ1-1 | TRBV7-3 | - | 11 | ASSAQGNTEAF
TRBJ1-5 | TRBV15 | - | 15 | ATSRGPRDYSNQPQH
TRBJ2-1 | TRBV5-4 | - | 14 | ASSQIQGSSYNEQF
TRBJ1-1 | TRBV5-1 | - | 13 | ASSLEGYMNTEAF
TRBJ2-2 | TRBV5-4 | - | 13 | ASSHYRVDTGELF
TRBJ2-1 | TRBV5-1 | TRBD2 | 14 | ASSPRVGAGVGEQF
TRBJ1-2 | TRBV27 | TRBD1 | 14 | ASSLSGQGAGSGYT
TRBJ1-1 | TRBV25-1 | TRBD1 | 13 | ASSPRTGSPTEAF
TRBJ1-1 | TRBV6-1 | TRBD1 | 13 | ASRLTGQGNTEAF
TRBJ1-5 | TRBV7-2 | - | 14 | ASSRGGSYSNQPQH
TRBJ1-1 | TRBV30 | - | 10 | AWRGRNTEAF
TRBJ1-5 | TRBV18 | - | 14 | ASSPQAGERNQPQH
TRBJ2-7 | TRBV28 | TRBD1 | 10 | ASSQGAGEQY
TRBJ2-1 | TRBV2 | - | 13 | ASSEAGSSYNEQF
TRBJ2-3 | TRBV9 | - | 14 | ASADPPWGGTDTQY
TRBJ2-3 | TRBV5-8 | TRBD2 | 15 | ASSLVFASGYTDTQY
TRBJ1-1 | TRBV2 | TRBD1 | 15 | ASSRQGGRGKNTEAF
TRBJ1-4 | TRBV5-4 | TRBD1 | 13 | ASSFIGTGEEKLF
TRBJ1-5 | TRBV30 | - | 12 | AWSEGYSNQPQH
TRBJ2-1 | TRBV11-2 | TRBD2 | 15 | ASSLLVIGGRANEQF
TRBJ2-6 | TRBV9 | TRBD2 | 17 | ASSPGTSGRVDGANVLT
TRBJ1-2 | TRBV29-1 | - | 9 | SVSTGYGYT
TRBJ1-2 | TRBV6-5 | TRBD1 | 12 | ATRRDRFSYGYT
TRBJ2-2 | TRBV5-7 | TRBD2 | 13 | ASSSAGLKHRGAV
TRBJ2-1 | TRBV5-1 | - | 11 | ASSPDRYNEQF
TRBJ2-2 | TRBV21-1 | - | 14 | ASSNSPGGATGELF
TRBJ2-3 | TRBV4-1 | TRBD2 | 15 | ASSQVTTREGEDTQY
TRBJ2-3 | TRBV6-6 | - | 12 | ASGLGGVLDTQY
TRBJ1-1 | TRBV5-1 | - | 12 | ASSTDPGLYEAF
TRBJ2-1 | TRBV7-9 | - | 14 | ASSLFTGNYYNEQF
TRBJ1-2 | TRBV4-2 | - | 15 | ASSQEGHTGTGYGYT
TRBJ1-2 | TRBV5-6 | - | 14 | ASSLPPGSTNYGYT
TRBJ2-1 | TRBV2 | TRBD2 | 14 | ASSDTPGLPLSEQF
TRBJ1-5 | TRBV7-9 | TRBD1 | 10 | ASRDQGEPQH
TRBJ1-1 | TRBV5-1 | TRBD1 | 13 | ASSLPDRAGTEAF
TRBJ1-5 | TRBV2 | TRBD1 | 12 | ASSQRTGEGPQH
TRBJ1-1 | TRBV28 | - | 11 | ASSLSPGVRAF
TRBJ1-2 | TRBV25-1 | TRBD1 | 13 | ASSPMGQGAGGYT
TRBJ2-5 | TRBV7-2 | TRBD2 | 11 | ASRGGALETQY
TRBJ2-7 | TRBV27 | TRBD1 | 13 | ASSPSGTAPSEQY
TRBJ1-1 | TRBV19 | TRBD1 | 12 | ASSVQGALGTAF
TRBJ1-4 | TRBV30 | - | 13 | AWSRNRAENEKLF
TRBJ2-7 | TRBV16 | TRBD1 | 12 | ASTENRGTYEQY
TRBJ1-2 | TRBV19 | - | 13 | ASSPATAIFYGYT
TRBJ2-3 | TRBV5-1 | TRBD2 | 22 | ASSYPPKTGTSGINHSSTDTQY
TRBJ1-1 | TRBV7-9 | - | 13 | ASSFSGGAGTKAF
TRBJ1-1 | TRBV30 | - | 11 | ANLSPGGTEAF
TRBJ1-6 | TRBV18 | - | 13 | ASSPGQGLNSPLH